The table lists the clone carrying this TCR beta chain with many counts. The entry originates in a study of T-cell memory formation after mild COVID-19. MiXCR, applied by TCRdb to the 5' RACE reads, yields one record per CDR3 protein. The repertoire consists of about 140,000 distinct CDR3 sequences, with approximately 6% occurring once and the leading ten covering roughly 2.1%. Trimming left V 2 bases short and J 2 bases short, with 9 bases between. This CDR3 comprises 14 residues. The germline V gene has CDR1 KGHDR and CDR2 SFDVKD. The clonotype was recovered from an adult woman who had mild COVID-19 (a few samples of this study predate the infection). Cell type and time point are not known. Sequencing was performed on PBMCs or a T cell subset sorted from them (not recorded which). This chain uses TRBV24-1 with TRBJ2-7; no definite D call. The chain's CDR3 is CATSDSAVTYEQYF. As DNA, the CDR3 is TGTGCCACCAGTGATTCTGCAGTAACCTACGAGCAGTACTTC.